The rows below give T cell receptor beta chains drawn from one sample of a study of OX40 agonist ivuxolimab in advanced cancers. This table comes from immunoSEQ multiplex PCR, and its TCRdb copy is limited to in-frame clones, with some not included. The table includes around 69,000 clones, around 88% detected once. The sequences come from CD4+ or CD8+ T cells sorted from blood, collected in a trial of the OX40 agonist ivuxolimab. These receptors were obtained from an adult with an advanced solid tumor such as melanoma, head and neck, liver or kidney cancer. Both conserved end residues are part of each CDR3. The D gene is left open where the match is weak. Clone sizes are given selectively: once, few, many, or a class where the clone is expanded.

V gene,J gene,D gene,clone size,CDR3 DNA,CDR3 protein
TRBV4-1,TRBJ1-2,-,-,TGCGCCAGCAGCCAACTTATTTTTGTTTATGGCTACACCTTC,CASSQLIFVYGYTF
TRBV12-5,TRBJ2-4,-,-,TGTGCTAGTGGTTTGGACCGCCACTTTGGTGGAGGGAACATTCAGTACTTC,CASGLDRHFGGGNIQYF
TRBV6-6,TRBJ2-7,-,-,TGTGCCAGCAGCCCACTCGGAGGGACTGGCTCCTACGAGCAGTACTTC,CASSPLGGTGSYEQYF
TRBV7-9,TRBJ2-7,TRBD1,-,TGTGCCAGCAGCCACCGGGACAGGGGCTACGAGCAGTACTTC,CASSHRDRGYEQYF
TRBV19,TRBJ1-5,-,-,TGTGCCAGTAGTCCTCAAGGGCGTTTGGGCAATCAGCCCCAGCATTTT,CASSPQGRLGNQPQHF
TRBV19,TRBJ2-5,-,-,TGTGCCAGTAGTATCGCAGAGACCCAGTACTTC,CASSIAETQYF
TRBV29-1,TRBJ1-4,-,-,TGCAGCGTACCCCAGGGGATAGGTGAAAAACTGTTTTTT,CSVPQGIGEKLFF
TRBV27,TRBJ2-7,-,-,TGTGCCAGCAGATCCTCCTTTGCCCCCGGTGGAATCTACTCCTACGAGCAGTACTTC,CASRSSFAPGGIYSYEQYF
TRBV7-8,TRBJ1-2,-,-,TGTGCCAGCAGCCCCACGACCTGGACCTCGGATGGCTACACCTTC,CASSPTTWTSDGYTF
TRBV30,TRBJ1-2,TRBD1,-,TGTGCCTGGAGGACAGGGGGCGCATATGGCTACACCTTC,CAWRTGGAYGYTF
TRBV19,TRBJ1-1,-,-,TGTGCCACCCTCGATTATGCGGGGGCAGACACTGAAGCTTTCTTT,CATLDYAGADTEAFF
TRBV7-3,TRBJ2-5,TRBD2,-,TGTGCCAGCAGCTTATCGGCGGGAGCGGAGACCCAGTACTTC,CASSLSAGAETQYF
TRBV28,TRBJ1-2,-,-,TGTGCCAGCAGTTTAAAAAACTATGGCTACACCTTC,CASSLKNYGYTF
TRBV7-6,TRBJ2-7,TRBD1,-,TGTGCCAGCAGCCCTGGGGGGGACAGGGCGTACGAGCAGTACTTC,CASSPGGDRAYEQYF
TRBV6-5,TRBJ2-1,-,-,TGTGCCAGCAGTTACTCCGCGGGGAGCCTAGGGAATGAGCAGTTCTTC,CASSYSAGSLGNEQFF
TRBV7-9,TRBJ2-1,TRBD1,-,TGTGCCAGCAGCTTGGGACAGTACAATGAGCAGTTCTTC,CASSLGQYNEQFF
TRBV6-1,TRBJ1-1,TRBD1,-,TGTGCCAGCAGTAACCTACAGGGGTTGAACACTGAAGCTTTCTTT,CASSNLQGLNTEAFF
TRBV2,TRBJ2-1,-,-,TGTGCCAGCACCCTCGGGTCGGGTAATGAGCAGTTCTTC,CASTLGSGNEQFF
TRBV10-3,TRBJ2-7,TRBD2,-,TGTGCCATCAGTGGTGGTTCGGGGGGAGCAGGGAACAACGAGCAGTACTTC,CAISGGSGGAGNNEQYF
TRBV7-3,TRBJ2-1,-,-,TGTGCCAGCAGCTCCCGACAGGGAGGGTGGGGGAGGATCAATGAGCAGTTCTTC,CASSSRQGGWGRINEQFF
TRBV7-3,TRBJ2-5,-,-,TGTGCCAGCAGCTTAAGTGGGGGGTCCCAAGAGACCCAGTACTTC,CASSLSGGSQETQYF
TRBV11-1,TRBJ2-1,TRBD1,-,TGTGCCAGCAGCTCCACCGGGACAGCCTACAATGAGCAGTTCTTC,CASSSTGTAYNEQFF
TRBV7-3,TRBJ2-5,TRBD1,-,TGTGCCAGCAGCCCCGAGACAGGGTTCCAAGAGACCCAGTACTTC,CASSPETGFQETQYF
TRBV6-5,TRBJ2-7,-,-,TGTGCCAGCCGCCGGGCCCAAAGCTCCTACGAGCAGTACTTC,CASRRAQSSYEQYF
TRBV6-6,TRBJ1-5,-,-,TGTGCCAGCAGTTTCTCCGGGAGGAGGGATCAGCCCCAGCATTTT,CASSFSGRRDQPQHF
TRBV30,TRBJ2-7,-,-,TGTGCCTGGAGTAAATTGCGGGAACTAGGGGTTAAGCAGTACTTC,CAWSKLRELGVKQYF
TRBV5-1,TRBJ2-2,-,-,TGCGCCAGCAGCTTGGTTGGGGGAACCGGGGAGCTGTTTTTT,CASSLVGGTGELFF
TRBV6-1,TRBJ2-7,-,-,TGTGCCAGCAGACGTGGGAGCTACGAGCAGTACTTC,CASRRGSYEQYF
TRBV11-2,TRBJ1-2,-,few,TGTGCCAGCAGCTCCGGGGCCTATGGCTACACCTTC,CASSSGAYGYTF
TRBV28,TRBJ2-4,TRBD2,-,TGTGCCAGCAGCAGCACCGGGACTAGCGGGGCCATCAGTTGGTACTTC,CASSSTGTSGAISWYF
TRBV28,TRBJ2-4,-,-,TGTGCCAGCAGTCTCCGAAGTGTTGTGACAGGTTCTGTCAACATTCAGTACTTC,CASSLRSVVTGSVNIQYF
TRBV5-1,TRBJ1-1,-,-,TGCGCCAGCAGCTTGGAGGGAGGGGACACTGAAGCTTTCTTT,CASSLEGGDTEAFF
TRBV11-3,TRBJ2-7,TRBD2,-,TGTGCCAGCAGCTTAGTAGCGGGCACCTACGAGCAGTACTTC,CASSLVAGTYEQYF
TRBV5-1,TRBJ2-5,-,-,TGCGCCAGCAGCCCCGGACAGACCTTACAAGAGACCCAGTACTTC,CASSPGQTLQETQYF
TRBV14,TRBJ2-1,-,-,TGTGCCAGCAGCAGGATGACTAGGTTTTCCGATGAGCAGTTCTTC,CASSRMTRFSDEQFF
TRBV11-3,TRBJ1-1,-,-,TGTGCCAGCAGCCTTCAGGCGAGGGGAGGGACTGAAGCTTTCTTT,CASSLQARGGTEAFF
TRBV28,TRBJ2-1,-,few,TGTGCCAGCAGTAATTACAATGAGCAGTTCTTC,CASSNYNEQFF
TRBV5-1,TRBJ2-7,-,-,TGCGCCAGCAGCTTGGGGGGTGCAGGGTTCGAATACGAGCAGTACTTC,CASSLGGAGFEYEQYF
TRBV10-1,TRBJ2-5,-,-,TGCGCCAGCAGTGGACTAGGAGAGACCCAGTACTTC,CASSGLGETQYF
TRBV6-6,TRBJ1-1,TRBD1,-,TGTGCCAGCAACCTGGGACAGCTGAACACTGAAGCTTTCTTT,CASNLGQLNTEAFF
TRBV11-3,TRBJ2-7,TRBD1,-,TGTGCCAGCAGCCCCGGGACAGGGAAGGGCTCCTACGAGCAGTACTTC,CASSPGTGKGSYEQYF
TRBV21-1,TRBJ1-6,-,-,TGTGCCAGCAGCAAAAGTGAAGGGTCAGGGGATTCACCCCTCCACTTT,CASSKSEGSGDSPLHF
TRBV19,TRBJ2-5,-,-,TGTGCCAGTACCGCTCAGGGCTGGAGGGGGGAGACCCAGTACTTC,CASTAQGWRGETQYF
TRBV11-3,TRBJ2-1,TRBD2,-,TGTGCCAGCAGCTTGTCATGGGGCGGGAGAGGGAATGAGCAGTTCTTC,CASSLSWGGRGNEQFF
TRBV5-1,TRBJ2-7,-,-,TGCGCCAGCAGCTTTGGAGGGGCATCCTACGAGCGGCAGTACTTC,CASSFGGASYERQYF
TRBV6-6,TRBJ1-1,-,-,TGTGCCAGCACGCGGGGGGCGGAGGAAGCTTTCTTT,CASTRGAEEAFF
TRBV5-1,TRBJ2-3,-,-,TGCGCCAGCAGCTTGGGGACAGCCAGCACAGATACGCAGTATTTT,CASSLGTASTDTQYF